This T cell receptor (beta chain) was sequenced in a study of blood T cell repertoires in COVID-19. Study context: The United States, Italy and Spain supplied acute and convalescent COVID-19 samples. Sources were T cells, B-cell-depleted T cells, or PBMCs; the material itself was cDNA or gDNA.

As originally analysed: How many nucleated cells were present was estimated from reference gene primer amplification. Sequenced by immunoSEQ multiplex PCR; TCRdb stores in-frame clones only, minus some. Clone size and the V and J calls come from that table; the DNA yielded D and trimming. The table records 140,000 or so clones, about 85% of them present only once. V shed 0 bases and J shed 4 bases, with 8 bases lying between them. This CDR3 spans 14 amino acids. Germline V gene data show CDR1 as MGHRA and CDR2 as YSYEKL. Sequenced: peripheral blood. V and J are TRBV4-1 and TRBJ2-3; D remains ambiguous. The source of this sequence is a human donor with acute or convalescent COVID-19. The donor label of this sample is uncertain. CDR3 in amino acids: CASSQDDRADTQYF. The DNA of the CDR3 is TGCGCCAGCAGCCAAGACGACCGGGCAGATACGCAGTATTTT.